This T cell receptor beta chain was obtained from a study of identical twins. Notes on the study in general: A lower insertion count was a feature of abundant cord blood beta clonotypes, with no such feature in memory repertoires. Beta out-of-frame twin sharing showed a weaker excess.

Each cDNA held unique molecular identifiers, and template switching gave it a universal primer site. TCRdb used MiXCR to reprocess the 5' RACE reads, holding one entry per CDR3 protein. The sample comprises about 570,000 distinct CDR3 sequences, over 8.5% of which are singletons, and 2.5% to 3% rests with the top ten. This clonotype was picked up a small number of times. Its antigen is not identified. The CDR3 spans 15 residues. Germline V gene data show CDR1 as DFQATT and CDR2 as SNEGSKA (reference sequence). Trimming took 6 bases from V and 0 from J; bases not matched to a gene: 4. These data were likewise used in another study, on yellow fever vaccine responses in identical twins.

The source material was PBMCs. This TCR was recovered from a young woman in good health. The V and J genes are TRBV20-1 and TRBJ2-3, with TRBD2 matching 12 bases. CDR3 nucleotide sequence: TGCAGTGCCGACGGGACTAGCGGGAGCACAGATACGCAGTATTTT. Its translation: CSADGTSGSTDTQYF.